One sample yielded the 20 T cell receptor beta chains listed below, sequenced in a study of blood T cell repertoires in COVID-19. Profiled with immunoSEQ multiplex PCR; TCRdb holds only in-frame clones, not every one. This table has just under 350,000 clones, roughly 89% appearing once. Sequencing was done on a sample of peripheral blood. The receptors here all came from a woman between 18 and 29 years old who had recovered from COVID-19.

J is TRBJ1-1 and V is TRBV4-2, with unresolved D. Germline CDR1 is LGHNA and CDR2 is YNFKEQ. Trimming took off 1 base at V and 6 bases at J, with 9 bases between the two ends. The CDR3 loop spans 13 amino acids. The CDR3 protein is CASSQVSWPEAFF. DNA of the CDR3: TGTGCCAGCAGCCAAGTAAGTTGGCCTGAAGCTTTCTTT.

The genes are TRBV11-3 and TRBJ1-5; perhaps TRBD1 as D (5 bases). The CDR3 is made up of 13 amino acids. The ends were cut back, 3 bases at V and 6 bases at J, with 9 bases in the middle. Germline V gene sequence: CDR1 SGHNT, CDR2 YENEEA. The CDR3 DNA follows: TGTGCCAGCAGCTTTGGGGGAGGTCAGCCCCAGCATTTT. It translates to CASSFGGGQPQHF.

The gene calls are TRBV7-2 and TRBJ2-7, with a tentative D call TRBD1 (6 bases). The V gene's germline CDR1 is SGHTA and CDR2 FQGNSA. The CDR3 runs to 14 residues. Between the trimmed V and J ends, which lost 1 base and 6 bases, there was a span of 13 bases. CDR3 sequence reads: CASSLGRGDGEQYV. The DNA for the CDR3 is TGTGCCAGCAGCTTAGGCAGGGGCGATGGCGAGCAGTACGTC.

The chain is built from TRBV15 and TRBJ1-1; D possibly corresponds to TRBD1 (5 bases). Deletions cut 4 bases from V and 11 bases from J, with 17 bases between. The CDR3 extends over 13 amino acids. The germline CDR1 and CDR2 sequences are LNHNV and YYDKDF (reference sequence). CDR3 in DNA: TGTGCCACCAGCATGTCGACTGGGGCTGGGGCTTTCTTT. As protein: CATSMSTGAGAFF. The variable domain in full, completed from reference TRBV15 and TRBJ1-1, reads DAMVIQNPRYQVTQFGKPVTLSCSQTLNHNVMYWYQQKSSQAPKLLFHYYDKDFNNEADTPDNFQSRRPNTSFCFLDIRSPGLGDTAMYLCATSMSTGAGAFFGQGTRLTVV.

The rearrangement links TRBV29-1 to TRBJ1-6, with a weak D call TRBD1 (6 bases). With 4 bases removed from V and 7 bases from J, the gap between germline ends came to 11 bases. CDR3 length: 13 amino acids. Germline CDR1 and CDR2: SQVTM and ANQGSEA. The CDR3 here is CSVVAGVNSPLHF. In nucleotides, the CDR3 is TGCAGCGTTGTTGCAGGGGTAAATTCACCCCTCCACTTT.

The chain combines TRBV2 with TRBJ2-7; TRBD1 matches at 10 bases. The CDR3 length is 13 residues. V shed 5 bases, J shed 6 bases, and the junction held 4 bases outside the gene matches. CDR1 SNHLY and CDR2 FYNNEI come from the germline V gene. The CDR3 loop reads CASSRGQGSEQYV. The CDR3 bases are TGTGCCAGCAGTAGGGGACAGGGGTCCGAGCAGTACGTC.

The chain couples TRBV2 to TRBJ2-3; 9 nucleotides match TRBD2. There are 16 residues in the CDR3. V dropped 7 bases and J dropped 1; count of bases not matched to a gene: 9. Germline V lookup: CDR1 SNHLY, CDR2 FYNNEI. The CDR3: CASNGGSGRRTDTQYF. CDR3 bases: TGTGCCAGCAACGGGGGTAGCGGGAGACGCACAGATACGCAGTATTTT.

J is TRBJ2-2 and V is TRBV5-1, with a tentative D call TRBD1 (5 bases). The V gene's germline CDR1 is SGHRS and CDR2 YFSETQ. Trimming removed 0 bases from V and 0 bases from J, with 9 bases in between. The CDR3 has 16 residues. In DNA, the CDR3 is TGCGCCAGCAGCTTGGAATGGACATCGAACACCGGGGAGCTGTTTTTT. Protein sequence: CASSLEWTSNTGELFF.

This chain connects TRBV7-9 to TRBJ1-4; no clear D gene. Trimming took off 5 bases at V and 10 bases at J, with 11 bases between the two ends. Looked up from germline, CDR1 is SEHNR and CDR2 is FQNEAQ (reference sequence). CDR3 length: 12 amino acids. The CDR3 spells CASSPPSGKLFF. CDR3 DNA sequence: TGTGCCAGCAGCCCCCCAAGCGGAAAACTGTTTTTT.

The chain joins TRBV21-1 to TRBJ2-7; TRBD1 reflects the table's D call only, with no check against the DNA. TRBV21-1 is a listed pseudogene. This CDR3 comprises 16 residues. Here the CDR3 DNA reads TGTGCCAGCAGCAAAGGAGTAGGTCAGGGGAAGAACGAGCAGTACGTC. Encoded protein: CASSKGVGQGKNEQYV.

This chain joins TRBV5-5 and TRBJ2-3; 9 positions agree with TRBD2. The CDR3 consists of 14 residues. The V gene end was trimmed by 9 bases and the J gene end by 1 base; junction bases not matched to a gene: 6. Germline values: CDR1 SGHKS, CDR2 YYEKEE (reference sequence). CDR3 in amino acids: CATKGLAGTDTQYF. In DNA form, the CDR3 reads TGTGCCACCAAGGGACTAGCCGGCACAGATACGCAGTATTTT.

V gene TRBV28 combines with J gene TRBJ2-6, with 9 nucleotides matching TRBD1. V was clipped by 4 bases and J by 0 bases; unmatched bases: 7. CDR1 and CDR2 (germline): MDHEN, SYDVKM. The CDR3 covers 18 residues. CDR3 region: CASSSTGGAHSGANVLTF. The CDR3 DNA reads TGTGCCAGCAGTTCAACAGGGGGCGCCCACTCTGGGGCCAACGTCCTGACTTTC.

This rearrangement joins TRBV18 to TRBJ1-2, with no clear D. The V gene's germline CDR1 is KGHSH and CDR2 LQKENI. V lost 6 bases, J lost 7 bases, and 18 bases lay in between. The CDR3 sequence is 14 residues long. CDR3 sequence: CASSEASAVGGYTF. Here the CDR3 DNA reads TGTGCCAGCTCCGAGGCCAGCGCGGTCGGTGGCTACACCTTC.

A note on this clone: Other DNA variants within this sample encode the same CDR3. V and J are TRBV6-2 or TRBV6-3 and TRBJ2-7; 7 bases are a match to TRBD1. Germline-derived CDR1 and CDR2 are MNHEY and SVGEGT. The trim removed 2 bases at V and 4 bases at J, leaving 2 bases unmatched. The CDR3 consists of 13 residues. CDR3 region: CASSYRGPYEQYV. CDR3 coding DNA: TGTGCCAGCAGTTACAGGGGGCCATACGAGCAGTACGTC.

The chain employs TRBV14 and TRBJ1-1; TRBD1 agrees at 9 bases. J was trimmed by 0 bases and V by 5 bases; bases with no gene match: 13. This CDR3 is 18 amino acids long. Germline CDR1 is SGHDN and CDR2 is FVKESK. CDR3 nucleotides: TGTGCCAGCAGCTTCCGGACAGGGGTTTTCTCGTTGAACACTGAAGCTTTCTTT. Its protein is CASSFRTGVFSLNTEAFF.

The chain carries TRBV6-2 or TRBV6-3 and TRBJ2-4; 8 positions agree with TRBD1. V trimming: 7 bases; J trimming: 6 bases; junction bases outside the gene matches: 8. The germline V gene encodes CDR1 MNHEY and CDR2 SVGEGT. The CDR3 is 14 amino acids. The DNA of the CDR3 is TGTGCCAGCAACCCGGACAGGGTAGGAAACATTCAGTACTTC. Encoded protein: CASNPDRVGNIQYF.

The rearrangement uses TRBV9 and TRBJ2-3, with 7 bases matching TRBD2. The V segment lost 4 bases and the J segment 2 bases; nucleotides outside the gene matches: 7. In germline, CDR1 is SGDLS, CDR2 YYNGEE. The CDR3 is made up of 15 amino acids. The DNA of the CDR3 is TGTGCCAGCAGCCTAATAGCGGGCGACACAGATACGCAGTATTTT. This translates into CASSLIAGDTDTQYF.

The table lists this clone with a count of one. This chain links TRBV5-4 with TRBJ1-4; 8 bases match TRBD1. The CDR3 is 17 amino acids. Germline lookup yields CDR1 SGHNT and CDR2 YYREEE (reference sequence). V shed 4 bases, J shed 5 bases, and the junction held 13 bases outside the gene matches. In DNA form, the CDR3 reads TGTGCCAGCAGCCTGCGCAAAGGACAGGGAGAAAATGAAAAACTGTTTTTT. Its translation: CASSLRKGQGENEKLFF.

The chain combines TRBV7-2 with TRBJ1-4; no firm D call. Trimming pared 8 bases from V and 8 bases from J, leaving 33 bases between. The CDR3 loop spans 19 amino acids. The germline V gene encodes CDR1 SGHTA and CDR2 FQGNSA. The CDR3 protein is CASGFPRTSSTEASEKLFF. The CDR3 DNA is TGTGCCAGCGGTTTCCCCAGGACCTCTTCGACGGAGGCGTCGGAAAAACTGTTTTTT.

This clone was picked up one time. This chain links TRBV6-5 with TRBJ1-5; no clear D gene. The germline V and J ends were trimmed by 6 bases and 4 bases, with 10 bases remaining between them. CDR1 is MNHEY and CDR2 is SVGAGI in the germline V gene. The CDR3 is 13 amino acids. This CDR3 is CASRRARNQPQHF. CDR3 coding DNA: TGTGCCAGCAGGCGTGCGAGAAATCAGCCCCAGCATTTT.